The next 8 T cell receptor beta chains were all read from a single sample in a study of shared T cell receptors in the human thymus. The repertoire was sequenced with immunoSEQ multiplex PCR; TCRdb's copy has only in-frame clones and lacks some. The sample includes hundreds of thousands of clones, roughly 90% seen only once; the top ten take 0.008% to 0.011%. The data also belong to a second study, concerning human thymus T cells.

Sequenced sample: thymocytes. Source of these receptors: a boy under two years old with a congenital heart defect.

The CDR3 DNA follows: TGCGCCAGCAGCGCGATTATGACCGGGGAGCTGTTTTTT. This sequence encodes CASSAIMTGELFF. The J gene is TRBJ2-2, the V gene TRBV5-1; no definite D call. Between the trimmed V and J ends, which lost 4 bases and 5 bases, there was a span of 9 bases. The germline CDR1 and CDR2 sequences are SGHRS and YFSETQ. CDR3 length: 13 amino acids.

This clone was observed a single time. The genes are TRBV23-1 and TRBJ1-2; 7 positions match TRBD1. TRBV23-1 qualifies as an ORF whose function is uncertain. The ends lost 3 bases at V and 6 bases at J; junction bases unmatched: 22. This CDR3 is 19 amino acids long. The CDR3 DNA reads as TGCGCCAGCAGTCATCGACCCCCCGGACAGGCTATGGGACTTGATGGCTACACCTTC. Translation gives CASSHRPPGQAMGLDGYTF.

V gene TRBV11-3 combines with J gene TRBJ2-7; D unclear. V was trimmed by 3 bases and J by 4 bases, leaving 22 bases between them. The CDR3 is made up of 17 amino acids. Germline V gene sequence: CDR1 SGHNT, CDR2 YENEEA. The chain's CDR3 is CASSFNVSGQTGYEQYF. CDR3 nucleotide sequence: TGTGCCAGCAGCTTCAATGTATCGGGTCAGACTGGGTACGAGCAGTACTTC.

This clone was seen once. The chain is built from TRBV5-1 and TRBJ2-1; 10 bases map to TRBD1. The CDR3 extends over 15 amino acids. Germline V lookup: CDR1 SGHRS, CDR2 YFSETQ. The ends lost 6 bases at V and 5 bases at J; junction bases unmatched: 8. The CDR3 here is CASKIPGQGNNEQFF. The CDR3 DNA reads TGCGCCAGCAAGATCCCGGGACAGGGGAACAATGAGCAGTTCTTC.

This clone was seen once. The chain joins TRBV11-2 to TRBJ2-1; 10 bases map to TRBD2. The ends lost 2 bases at V and 0 bases at J; junction bases unmatched: 7. There are 18 residues in the CDR3. The germline V gene encodes CDR1 SGHAT and CDR2 FQNNGV. The CDR3 protein is CASSLFLAGAGSYNEQFF. DNA of the CDR3: TGTGCCAGCAGCTTATTCCTAGCGGGAGCAGGCTCCTACAATGAGCAGTTCTTC.

J is TRBJ2-6 and V is TRBV5-1, with 7 bases lining up with TRBD2. Germline CDR1 SGHRS, CDR2 YFSETQ. After removal of 0 bases from V and 0 bases from J, the junction contained 6 bases not matched to a gene. The CDR3 is 18 amino acids. The CDR3 reads CASSLVEGRGSGANVLTF. The CDR3 bases are TGCGCCAGCAGCTTGGTTGAGGGGAGGGGCTCTGGGGCCAACGTCCTGACTTTC. The whole variable domain, filled in from reference TRBV5-1 and TRBJ2-6, reads KAGVTQTPRYLIKTRGQQVTLSCSPISGHRSVSWYQQTPGQGLQFLFEYFSETQRNKGNFPGRFSGRQFSNSRSEMNVSTLELGDSALYLCASSLVEGRGSGANVLTFGAGSRLTVL.

The chain combines TRBV28 with TRBJ1-2; the match to TRBD1 covers 8 bases. The CDR3 spans 16 residues. In germline, CDR1 is MDHEN, CDR2 SYDVKM. V shed 6 bases and J 7 bases; nucleotides not matched to a gene: 16. This CDR3 reads CASSPRRGQANGGYTF. The CDR3 DNA follows: TGTGCCAGCAGCCCGAGAAGGGGACAGGCTAACGGTGGCTACACCTTC.

This rearrangement joins TRBV7-6 to TRBJ2-2; possibly TRBD1 for D (5 bases). Germline CDR1 and CDR2: SGHVS and FNYEAQ. The CDR3 covers 15 residues. Trimming stripped 5 bases from V and 7 bases from J, with 17 bases between. CDR3 sequence: CASSQTVRAGGELFF. Written as DNA, the CDR3 is TGTGCCAGCAGCCAGACCGTCAGGGCAGGCGGGGAGCTGTTTTTT.